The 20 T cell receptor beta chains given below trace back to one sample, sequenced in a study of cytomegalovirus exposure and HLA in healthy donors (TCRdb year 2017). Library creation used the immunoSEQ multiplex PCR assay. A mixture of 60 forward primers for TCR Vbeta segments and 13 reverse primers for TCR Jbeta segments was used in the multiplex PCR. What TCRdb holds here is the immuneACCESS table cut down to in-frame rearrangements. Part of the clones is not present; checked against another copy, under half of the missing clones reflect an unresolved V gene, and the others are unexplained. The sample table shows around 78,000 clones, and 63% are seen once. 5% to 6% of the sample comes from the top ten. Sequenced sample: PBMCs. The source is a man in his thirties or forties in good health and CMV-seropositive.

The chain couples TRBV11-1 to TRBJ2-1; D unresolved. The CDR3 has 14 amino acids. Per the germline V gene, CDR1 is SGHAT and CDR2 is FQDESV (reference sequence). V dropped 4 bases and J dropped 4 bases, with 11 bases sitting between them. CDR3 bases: TGTGCCAGCAGCTCCCGAGCTTTTTACAATGAGCAGTTCTTC. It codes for CASSSRAFYNEQFF.

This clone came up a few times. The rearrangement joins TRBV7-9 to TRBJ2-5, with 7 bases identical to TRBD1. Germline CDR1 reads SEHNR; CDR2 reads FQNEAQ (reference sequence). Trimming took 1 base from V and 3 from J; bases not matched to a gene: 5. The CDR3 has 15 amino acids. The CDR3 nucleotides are TGTGCCAGCAGCTTAGTGGCAGGGGGTAAAGAGACCCAGTACTTC. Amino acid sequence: CASSLVAGGKETQYF.

The CDR3 region has the DNA TGTGCCAGCAGTTACGGGGCAGGGGTTGACCAGCCCCAGCATTTT. Translated: CASSYGAGVDQPQHF. The chain has TRBV6-5 and TRBJ1-5, with a possible D match to TRBD1 (6 bases). The length of the CDR3 is 15 residues. Germline CDR1 reads MNHEY; CDR2 reads SVGAGI. V was cut by 2 bases and J by 7 bases, with 15 bases left in between.

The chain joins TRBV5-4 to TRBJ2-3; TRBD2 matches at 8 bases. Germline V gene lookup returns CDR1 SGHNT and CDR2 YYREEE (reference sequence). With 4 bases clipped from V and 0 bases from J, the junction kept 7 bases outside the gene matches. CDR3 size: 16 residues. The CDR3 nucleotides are TGTGCCAGCAGCAACGCCGGGACTAGAAGCACAGATACGCAGTATTTT. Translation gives CASSNAGTRSTDTQYF.

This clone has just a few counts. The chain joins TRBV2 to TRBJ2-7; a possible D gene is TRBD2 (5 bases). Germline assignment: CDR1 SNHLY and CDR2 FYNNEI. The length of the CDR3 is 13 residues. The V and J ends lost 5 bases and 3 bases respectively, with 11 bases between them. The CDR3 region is CASSWASGYEQYF. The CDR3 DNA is TGTGCCAGCAGTTGGGCGAGCGGCTACGAGCAGTACTTC. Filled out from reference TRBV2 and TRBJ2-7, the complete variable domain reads EPEVTQTPSHQVTQMGQEVILRCVPISNHLYFYWYRQILGQKVEFLVSFYNNEISEKSEIFDDQFSVERPDGSNFTLKIRSTKLEDSAMYFCASSWASGYEQYFGPGTRLTVT.

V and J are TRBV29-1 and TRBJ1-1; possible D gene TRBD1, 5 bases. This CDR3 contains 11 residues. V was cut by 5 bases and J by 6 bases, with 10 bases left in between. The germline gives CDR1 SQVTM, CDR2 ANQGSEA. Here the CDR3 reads CSVSGGSEAFF. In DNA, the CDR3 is TGCAGCGTTTCGGGGGGATCTGAAGCTTTCTTT.

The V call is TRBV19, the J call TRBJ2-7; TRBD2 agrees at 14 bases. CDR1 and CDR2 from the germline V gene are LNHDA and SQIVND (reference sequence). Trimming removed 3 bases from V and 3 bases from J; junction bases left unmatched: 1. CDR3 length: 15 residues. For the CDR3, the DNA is TGTGCCAGTAGTATCGGGACTAGCGGGGGCTACGAGCAGTACTTC. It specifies CASSIGTSGGYEQYF.

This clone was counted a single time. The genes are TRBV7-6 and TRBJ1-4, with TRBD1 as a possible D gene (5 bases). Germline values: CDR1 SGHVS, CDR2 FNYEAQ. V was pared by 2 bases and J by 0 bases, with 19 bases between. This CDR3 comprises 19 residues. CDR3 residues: CASSLRAGRGTTTNEKLFF. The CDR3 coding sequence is TGTGCCAGCAGCTTACGGGCAGGGAGGGGCACCACAACTAATGAAAAACTGTTTTTT. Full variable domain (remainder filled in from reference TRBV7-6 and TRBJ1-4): GAGVSQSPRYKVTKRGQDVALRCDPISGHVSLYWYRQALGQGPEFLTYFNYEAQQDKSGLPNDRFSAERPEGSISTLTIQRTEQRDSAMYRCASSLRAGRGTTTNEKLFFGSGTQLSVL.

This chain's CDR3 is CASSSQFTGVGDTQYF. CDR3 in DNA: TGCGCCAGCAGCTCCCAATTTACAGGGGTCGGAGATACGCAGTATTTT. This rearrangement joins TRBV5-1 to TRBJ2-3, with 7 bases identical to TRBD1. J lost 5 bases, V lost 3 bases, and 12 bases had no gene match. The CDR3 extends over 16 amino acids. CDR1 is SGHRS and CDR2 is YFSETQ in the germline V gene.

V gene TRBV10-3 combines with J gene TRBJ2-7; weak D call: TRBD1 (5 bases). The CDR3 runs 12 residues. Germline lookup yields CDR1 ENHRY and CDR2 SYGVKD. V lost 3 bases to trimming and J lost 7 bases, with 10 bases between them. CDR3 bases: TGTGCCATCAGTGAATACAGGAATGAGCAGTACTTC. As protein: CAISEYRNEQYF.

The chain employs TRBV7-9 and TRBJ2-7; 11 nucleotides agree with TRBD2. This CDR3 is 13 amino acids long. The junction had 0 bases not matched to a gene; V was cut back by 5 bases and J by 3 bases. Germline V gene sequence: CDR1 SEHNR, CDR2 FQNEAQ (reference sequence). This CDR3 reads CASSGTSGYEQYF. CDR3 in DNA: TGTGCCAGCAGCGGGACTAGCGGCTACGAGCAGTACTTC.

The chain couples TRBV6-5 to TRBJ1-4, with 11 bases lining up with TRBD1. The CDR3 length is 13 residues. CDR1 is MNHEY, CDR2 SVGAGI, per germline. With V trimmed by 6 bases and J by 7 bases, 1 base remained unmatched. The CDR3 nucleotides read TGTGCCAGCAGGGGGACAGGGGGTGAAAAACTGTTTTTT. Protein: CASRGTGGEKLFF.

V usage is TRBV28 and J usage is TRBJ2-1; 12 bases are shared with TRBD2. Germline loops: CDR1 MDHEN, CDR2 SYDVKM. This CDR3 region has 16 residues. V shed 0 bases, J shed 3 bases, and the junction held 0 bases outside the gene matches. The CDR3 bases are TGTGCCAGCAGTTTATGGACTAGCGGGAGCTACAATGAGCAGTTCTTC. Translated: CASSLWTSGSYNEQFF.

CDR3: CASRQGTSTDTQYF. The CDR3 nucleotides read TGTGCCAGCCGACAGGGTACTAGCACAGATACGCAGTATTTT. V gene TRBV10-3 combines with J gene TRBJ2-3; TRBD1 matches 7 bases. Germline V gene sequence: CDR1 ENHRY, CDR2 SYGVKD. V trimming: 10 bases; J trimming: 0 bases; junction bases outside the gene matches: 7. The CDR3 covers 14 residues.

The CDR3 DNA follows: TGTGCCAGTAGTATAACCCCCTCGGGGACTAGCGGGATTACAGATACGCAGTATTTT. Translation gives CASSITPSGTSGITDTQYF. The chain employs TRBV19 and TRBJ2-3; 13 bases are shared with TRBD2. The ends lost 2 bases at V and 3 bases at J; junction bases unmatched: 11. The germline CDR1 and CDR2 sequences are LNHDA and SQIVND (reference sequence). This CDR3 has 19 residues.

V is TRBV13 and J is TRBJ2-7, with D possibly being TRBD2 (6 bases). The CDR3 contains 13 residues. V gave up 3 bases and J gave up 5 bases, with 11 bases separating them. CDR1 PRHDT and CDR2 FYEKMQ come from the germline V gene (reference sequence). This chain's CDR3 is CASSLGGSNEQYF. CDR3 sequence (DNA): TGTGCCAGCAGCTTGGGGGGTTCCAACGAGCAGTACTTC.

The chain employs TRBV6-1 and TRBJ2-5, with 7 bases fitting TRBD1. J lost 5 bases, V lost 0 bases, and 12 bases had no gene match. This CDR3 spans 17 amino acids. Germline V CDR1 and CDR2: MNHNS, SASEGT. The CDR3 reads CASSEAWTGQIAETQYF. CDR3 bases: TGTGCCAGCAGTGAAGCGTGGACAGGACAGATTGCGGAGACCCAGTACTTC.

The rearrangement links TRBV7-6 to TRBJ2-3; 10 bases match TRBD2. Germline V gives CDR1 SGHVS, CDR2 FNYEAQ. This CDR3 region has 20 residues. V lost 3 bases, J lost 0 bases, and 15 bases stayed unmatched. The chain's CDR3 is CASSFPELAGERLSTDTQYF. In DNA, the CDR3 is TGTGCCAGCAGCTTCCCGGAGCTAGCGGGGGAGAGACTAAGCACAGATACGCAGTATTTT.

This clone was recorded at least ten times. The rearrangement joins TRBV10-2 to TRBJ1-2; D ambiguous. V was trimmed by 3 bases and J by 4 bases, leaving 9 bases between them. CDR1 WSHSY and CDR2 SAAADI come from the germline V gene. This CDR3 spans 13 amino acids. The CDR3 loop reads CASSEGASYGYTF. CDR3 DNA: TGCGCCAGCAGTGAAGGCGCTAGCTATGGCTACACCTTC.

As DNA, the CDR3 is TGTGCCAGCAAAGACGGACTAACCTACGAGCAGTACTTC. Its protein product is CASKDGLTYEQYF. The chain couples TRBV28 to TRBJ2-7, with D possibly TRBD2 on 6 matching bases. CDR3 length: 13 amino acids. V was shortened by 7 bases and J by 2 bases, with 12 bases between the two germline ends. The germline CDR1 and CDR2 sequences are MDHEN and SYDVKM.